These 9 T cell receptor beta chains were all obtained from the same sample, sequenced in a study of blood T cell repertoires in COVID-19 (dated by TCRdb to about 2020). Receptor libraries were prepared by the immunoSEQ multiplex PCR assay. The immuneACCESS repertoire file appears here via TCRdb, limited to in-frame rearrangements. These files lack a portion of the clones; in checked studies, under half of the deficit traces to unresolved V genes, and the cause of the others is not known. This sample lists 310,000 or so clones; approximately 83% were detected once. In total, the top ten clones hold about 2.2% of the sample. The material sequenced was peripheral blood. These receptors originate from a woman aged 25 to 45 who had recovered from COVID-19.

Notes on this clone: Its ends do not fully match the called genes, so a read error is possible. This sequence joins TRBV19 and TRBJ2-1, with D perhaps TRBD1 or TRBD2 (5 bases each). Per the germline V gene, CDR1 is LNHDA and CDR2 is SQIVND (reference sequence). CDR3 length: 13 residues. The CDR3 DNA follows: TGTGCCAATAGTAGGGGAGTGTGGAATGAGCAGTTCTTC. It codes for CANSRGVWNEQFF. Full variable domain (rest looked up from reference TRBV19 and TRBJ2-1): DGGITQSPKYLFRKEGQNVTLSCEQNLNHDAMYWYRQDPGQGLRLIYYSQIVNDFQKGDIAEGYSVSREKKESFPLTVTSAQKNPTAFYLCANSRGVWNEQFFGPGTRLTVL.

The rearrangement links TRBV10-3 to TRBJ2-3; 8 nucleotides match TRBD2. The CDR3 is 15 amino acids. CDR1 is ENHRY, CDR2 SYGVKD, per germline. V gave up 5 bases and J gave up 0 bases; unmatched junction bases: 4. The CDR3 DNA is TGTGCCATCAGTCACCCGGGGGGGAGCACAGATACGCAGTATTTT. It encodes CAISHPGGSTDTQYF.

The gene calls are TRBV3-1 (or the pseudogene TRBV3-2) and TRBJ2-1, with a possible D match to TRBD2 (6 bases). Between the trimmed V and J ends, which lost 1 base and 8 bases, there was a span of 18 bases. The germline CDR1 and CDR2 sequences are LGHDT and YNNKEL (reference sequence). The CDR3 contains 16 residues. The CDR3 protein is CASSQVDSGPSYEQFF. In DNA form, the CDR3 reads TGTGCCAGCAGCCAAGTCGACAGCGGGCCAAGCTATGAGCAGTTCTTC.

This chain connects TRBV5-5 to TRBJ1-3, with a weak D call TRBD1 (6 bases). The V end was cut by 7 bases, the J end by 4 bases, with 18 bases between. This CDR3 is 15 amino acids long. CDR1 is SGHKS and CDR2 is YYEKEE in the germline V gene (reference sequence). The CDR3: CASLGGPSAGNTIYF. The CDR3 bases are TGTGCCAGCCTCGGGGGGCCGAGTGCGGGAAACACCATATATTTT.

The V call is TRBV6-5, the J call TRBJ2-1, with TRBD2 as a possible D gene (5 bases). This CDR3 is built from 11 residues. Germline assignment: CDR1 MNHEY and CDR2 SVGAGI. Trimming pared 8 bases from V and 9 bases from J, leaving 11 bases between. CDR3 DNA sequence: TGTGCCAGCGGGAGAGGGAGTGAGCAGTTCTTC. Amino acid sequence: CASGRGSEQFF.

This clone came up once. The CDR3 is CATSDFQGEASTDTQYF. The CDR3, as DNA: TGTGCCACCAGTGATTTCCAGGGGGAAGCAAGCACAGATACGCAGTATTTT. The chain links TRBV24-1 to TRBJ2-3, with 7 nucleotides matching TRBD1. CDR3 length: 17 amino acids. Germline V CDR1 and CDR2: KGHDR, SFDVKD. The V segment lost 1 base and the J segment 0 bases; nucleotides outside the gene matches: 6.

The genes are TRBV27 and TRBJ2-7, with D maybe TRBD1 (5 bases). V lost 4 bases and J lost 5, with 6 bases in between. In germline, CDR1 is MNHEY, CDR2 SMNVEV (reference sequence). This CDR3 has 11 amino acids. CDR3 sequence reads: CASSWGHEQYF. In nucleotides, the CDR3 is TGTGCCAGCAGTTGGGGCCACGAGCAGTACTTC.

The CDR3 loop reads CARLLVSNTF. CDR3 DNA: TGTGCCCGACTCCTAGTGTCTAACACCTTC. The rearrangement links TRBV19 to TRBJ1-2; no definite D call. The CDR3 totals 10 residues. V lost 11 bases to trimming and J lost 12 bases, with 16 bases between them. Germline assignment: CDR1 LNHDA and CDR2 SQIVND (reference sequence).

The gene calls are TRBV20-1 and TRBJ2-5; D gene unclear. From germline, CDR1 is DFQATT and CDR2 SNEGSKA (reference sequence). Trimming took 3 bases from V and 4 from J, leaving 6 bases between them. The CDR3 is 11 residues long. As DNA, the CDR3 is TGCAGTGCTAGGACTGTAGAGACCCAGTACTTC. Translating gives CSARTVETQYF.